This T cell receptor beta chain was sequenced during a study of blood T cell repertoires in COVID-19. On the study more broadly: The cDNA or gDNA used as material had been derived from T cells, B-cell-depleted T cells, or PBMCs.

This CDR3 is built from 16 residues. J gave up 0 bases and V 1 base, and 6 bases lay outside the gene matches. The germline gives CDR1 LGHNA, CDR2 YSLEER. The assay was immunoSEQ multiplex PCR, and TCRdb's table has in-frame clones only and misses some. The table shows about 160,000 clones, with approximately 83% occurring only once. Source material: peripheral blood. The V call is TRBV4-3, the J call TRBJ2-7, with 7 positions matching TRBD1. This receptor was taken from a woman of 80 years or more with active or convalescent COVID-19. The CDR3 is CASSQALGDSSYEQYF. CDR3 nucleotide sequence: TGCGCCAGCAGCCAAGCTTTAGGGGACAGCTCCTACGAGCAGTACTTC.